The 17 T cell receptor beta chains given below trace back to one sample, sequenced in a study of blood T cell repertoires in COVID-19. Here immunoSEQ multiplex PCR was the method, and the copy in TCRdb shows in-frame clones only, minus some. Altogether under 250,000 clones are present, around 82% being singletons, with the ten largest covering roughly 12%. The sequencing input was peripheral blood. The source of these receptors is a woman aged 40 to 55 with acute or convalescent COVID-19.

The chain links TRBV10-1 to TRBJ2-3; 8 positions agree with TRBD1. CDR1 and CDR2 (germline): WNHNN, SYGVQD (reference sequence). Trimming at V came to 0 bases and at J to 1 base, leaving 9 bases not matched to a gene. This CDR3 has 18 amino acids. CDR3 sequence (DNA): TGCGCCAGCAGTGAGTCCCTTTTAACGGGACAGGGCACAGATACGCAGTATTTT. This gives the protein CASSESLLTGQGTDTQYF.

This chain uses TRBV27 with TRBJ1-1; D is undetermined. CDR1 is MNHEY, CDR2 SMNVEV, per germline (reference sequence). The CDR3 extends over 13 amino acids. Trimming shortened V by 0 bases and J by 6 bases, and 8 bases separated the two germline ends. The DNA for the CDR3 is TGTGCCAGCAGTTTATCGTCGCGGGCTGAAGCTTTCTTT. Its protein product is CASSLSSRAEAFF.

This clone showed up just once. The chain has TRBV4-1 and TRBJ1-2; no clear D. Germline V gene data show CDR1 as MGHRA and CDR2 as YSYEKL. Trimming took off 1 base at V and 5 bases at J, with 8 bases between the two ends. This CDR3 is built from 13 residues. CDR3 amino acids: CASSQVSLYGYTF. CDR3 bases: TGCGCCAGCAGCCAAGTATCCCTATATGGCTACACCTTC.

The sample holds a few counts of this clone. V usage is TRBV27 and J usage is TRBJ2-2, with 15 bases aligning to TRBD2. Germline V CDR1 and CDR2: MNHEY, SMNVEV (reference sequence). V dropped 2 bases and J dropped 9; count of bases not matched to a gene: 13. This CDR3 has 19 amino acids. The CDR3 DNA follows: TGTGCCAGCAGTTTAATGGGACTAGCGGGGGGTCCTGTCACGAGGGAGCTGTTTTTT. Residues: CASSLMGLAGGPVTRELFF.

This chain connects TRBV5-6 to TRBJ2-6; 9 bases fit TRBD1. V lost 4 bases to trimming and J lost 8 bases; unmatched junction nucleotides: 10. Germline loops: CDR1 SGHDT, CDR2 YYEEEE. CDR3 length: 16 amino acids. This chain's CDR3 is CASSPGRDRVTNVLTF. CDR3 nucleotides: TGTGCCAGCAGCCCTGGGCGGGACAGGGTGACCAACGTCCTGACTTTC.

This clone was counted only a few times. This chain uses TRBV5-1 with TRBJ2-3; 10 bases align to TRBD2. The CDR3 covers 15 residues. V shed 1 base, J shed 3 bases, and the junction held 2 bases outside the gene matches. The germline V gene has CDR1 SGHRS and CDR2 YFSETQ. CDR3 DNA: TGCGCCAGCAGCTTGAGGGGACTAGCGACAGATACGCAGTATTTT. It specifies CASSLRGLATDTQYF.

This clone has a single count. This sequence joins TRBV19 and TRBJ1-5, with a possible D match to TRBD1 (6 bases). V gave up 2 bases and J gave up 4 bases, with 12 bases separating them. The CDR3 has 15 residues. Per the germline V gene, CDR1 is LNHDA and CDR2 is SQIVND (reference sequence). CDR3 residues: CASSIRGQGNQPQHF. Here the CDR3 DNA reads TGTGCCAGTAGTATAAGGGGCCAGGGGAATCAGCCCCAGCATTTT. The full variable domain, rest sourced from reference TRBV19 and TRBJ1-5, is DGGITQSPKYLFRKEGQNVTLSCEQNLNHDAMYWYRQDPGQGLRLIYYSQIVNDFQKGDIAEGYSVSREKKESFPLTVTSAQKNPTAFYLCASSIRGQGNQPQHFGDGTRLSIL.

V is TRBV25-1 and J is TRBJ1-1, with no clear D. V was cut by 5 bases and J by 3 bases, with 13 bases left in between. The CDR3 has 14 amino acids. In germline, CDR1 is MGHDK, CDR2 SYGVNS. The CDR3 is CASSTRELYTEAFF. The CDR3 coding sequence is TGTGCCAGCAGTACCCGTGAACTTTACACTGAAGCTTTCTTT.

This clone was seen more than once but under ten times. In DNA form, the CDR3 reads TGTGCCAGTAGTGGTCTCCTCGGGAACACTGAAGCTTTCTTT. This translates into CASSGLLGNTEAFF. This sequence joins TRBV19 and TRBJ1-1, with D hard to call. Trimming left V 5 bases short and J 1 base short, with 11 bases between. The germline V gene encodes CDR1 LNHDA and CDR2 SQIVND (reference sequence). The CDR3 covers 14 residues.

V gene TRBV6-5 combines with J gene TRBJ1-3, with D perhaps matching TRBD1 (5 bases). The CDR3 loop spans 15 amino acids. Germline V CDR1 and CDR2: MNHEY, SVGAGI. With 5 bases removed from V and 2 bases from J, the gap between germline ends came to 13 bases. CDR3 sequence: CASSPSRGAGNTIYF. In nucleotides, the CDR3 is TGTGCCAGCAGTCCCTCCCGGGGGGCTGGAAACACCATATATTTT.

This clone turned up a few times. The CDR3 DNA follows: TGTGCCAGCAGCTTAGTGGGGCAAGATACGCAGTATTTT. Protein sequence: CASSLVGQDTQYF. This chain uses TRBV7-9 with TRBJ2-3; perhaps TRBD1 as D (5 bases). This CDR3 contains 13 residues. Germline CDR1 is SEHNR and CDR2 is FQNEAQ (reference sequence). V was trimmed by 1 base and J by 5 bases, leaving 7 bases between them.

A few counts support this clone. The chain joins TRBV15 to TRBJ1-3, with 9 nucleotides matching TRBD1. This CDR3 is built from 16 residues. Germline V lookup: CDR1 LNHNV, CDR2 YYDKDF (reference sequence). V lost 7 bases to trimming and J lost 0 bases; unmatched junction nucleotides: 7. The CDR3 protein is CATNGQGRHSGNTIYF. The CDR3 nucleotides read TGTGCCACCAACGGACAGGGGAGACACTCTGGAAACACCATATATTTT.

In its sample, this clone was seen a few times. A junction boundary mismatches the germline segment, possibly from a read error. The DNA of the CDR3 is TGTGCCAGCAGTCTATCGACAGGACCAGGCTACGAGCAGTACTTC. As protein: CASSLSTGPGYEQYF. The chain couples TRBV27 to TRBJ2-7, with D tentatively TRBD1 (6 bases). CDR1 and CDR2 (germline): MNHEY, SMNVEV (reference sequence). The length of the CDR3 is 15 residues.

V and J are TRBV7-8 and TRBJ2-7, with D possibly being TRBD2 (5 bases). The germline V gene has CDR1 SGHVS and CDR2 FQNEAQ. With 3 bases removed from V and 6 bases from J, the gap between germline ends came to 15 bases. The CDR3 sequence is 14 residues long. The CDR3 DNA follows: TGTGCCAGCAGCTTTACTGGGCTTGGAGGCGAGCAGTACTTC. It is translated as CASSFTGLGGEQYF.

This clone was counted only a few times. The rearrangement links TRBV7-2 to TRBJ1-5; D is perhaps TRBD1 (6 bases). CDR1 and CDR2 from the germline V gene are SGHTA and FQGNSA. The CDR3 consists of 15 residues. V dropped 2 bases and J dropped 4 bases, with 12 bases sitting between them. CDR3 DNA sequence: TGTGCCAGCAGCTTATTGATGGGGGCGAATCAGCCCCAGCATTTT. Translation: CASSLLMGANQPQHF.

CDR3 protein: CSVEEFGTDGNTIYF. As DNA, the CDR3 is TGCAGCGTTGAAGAGTTCGGGACAGATGGAAACACCATATATTTT. The chain recombines TRBV29-1 with TRBJ1-3; 7 positions agree with TRBD1. The germline V gene has CDR1 SQVTM and CDR2 ANQGSEA. V dropped 0 bases and J dropped 3; count of bases not matched to a gene: 5. The CDR3 contains 15 residues. Combining the CDR3 with reference TRBV29-1 and TRBJ1-3 gives the whole variable domain SAVISQKPSRDICQRGTSLTIQCQVDSQVTMMFWYRQQPGQSLTLIATANQGSEATYESGFVIDKFPISRPNLTFSTLTVSNMSPEDSSIYLCSVEEFGTDGNTIYFGEGSWLTVV.

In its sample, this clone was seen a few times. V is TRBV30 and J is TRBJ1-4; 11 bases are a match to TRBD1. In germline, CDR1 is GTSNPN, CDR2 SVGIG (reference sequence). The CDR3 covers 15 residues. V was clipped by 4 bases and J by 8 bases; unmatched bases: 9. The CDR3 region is CAWNYWTGGREKLFF. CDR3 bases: TGTGCCTGGAATTACTGGACAGGGGGCAGGGAAAAACTGTTTTTT.